This T cell receptor (beta chain) was identified in a study of T cell responses to AZD1222 COVID-19 vaccine. Whole-study results and caveats: Donors were chiefly white British, with a greater number of females, and clonal diversity was perhaps underestimated. Baseline serostatus was positive in only a handful of AZD1222 recipients.

The assay was immunoSEQ multiplex PCR, and TCRdb's table has in-frame clones only and misses some. Of approximately 120,000 clones listed, approximately 85% are singletons. About this clone itself: Its specificity is not known.

Germline V gives CDR1 LNHNV, CDR2 YYDKDF (reference sequence). This CDR3 contains 16 residues. Trimming removed 8 bases from V and 2 bases from J, with 16 bases in between. This clonotype was obtained from an adult who received the AZD1222 COVID-19 vaccine. This chain connects TRBV15 to TRBJ2-6, with a possible D match to TRBD2 (6 bases). This material consisted of peripheral blood, taken 28 days after the second AZD1222 dose. The CDR3 sequence: CATGWGVTAGANVLTF. The CDR3 DNA follows: TGTGCCACCGGGTGGGGGGTCACAGCTGGGGCCAACGTCCTGACTTTC.